This is a list of T cell receptor beta chains from one sample in a study of T cells in Graves' hyperthyroidism and ophthalmopathy. TCRdb passed the multiplex PCR reads through MiXCR, listing each CDR3 protein once. The sample includes about 640,000 distinct CDR3 sequences, around 21% of them seen just once. Material for sequencing was blood. The receptor set was obtained from a man aged 30-40 years with Graves' ophthalmopathy. Each CDR3 is given with its conserved first and last residue. D genes are given only for firm matches. Only some rows state a clone size, as once, few, many or a class for expanded clones.

D: TRBD1; J: TRBJ1-1; size: many; V: TRBV5-1; DNA: TGCGCCAGCAGCTCGACAGGGGAGCCTGGAGCTTTCTTT; CDR3: CASSSTGEPGAFF
D: .; J: TRBJ2-3; size: few; V: TRBV29-1; DNA: TGCAGCCTCGCGATGGAAACTAGCACAGATACGCAGTATTTT; CDR3: CSLAMETSTDTQYF
D: TRBD2; J: TRBJ2-7; size: many; V: TRBV7-2; DNA: TGTGCCAGCAGCTTAGGAATCGGGGGGTTATCCTACGAGCAGTACTTC; CDR3: CASSLGIGGLSYEQYF
D: TRBD2; J: TRBJ2-7; size: many; V: TRBV7-2; DNA: TGTGCCAGCAGCTTCCCGGGACTAGCGGGAGCGGGGTCGTACGAGCAGTACTTC; CDR3: CASSFPGLAGAGSYEQYF
D: .; J: TRBJ1-5; size: .; V: TRBV6-5; DNA: TGTGCCAGCAGTTACTGGGTAGATCAGCCCCAGCATTTT; CDR3: CASSYWVDQPQHF
D: TRBD1; J: TRBJ2-3; size: .; V: TRBV20-1; DNA: TGCAGTGCTACCTATGGGACAGGGGCAGATACGCAGTATTTT; CDR3: CSATYGTGADTQYF
D: .; J: TRBJ2-7; size: many; V: TRBV18; DNA: TGTGCCAGCTCACCGTTAAATGTTGGAGAGCAGTACTTC; CDR3: CASSPLNVGEQYF
D: TRBD2; J: TRBJ2-2; size: .; V: TRBV7-9; DNA: TGTGCCAGCAGCCCCGGAAGGACTAGCGCGAACACCGGGGAGCTGTTTTTT; CDR3: CASSPGRTSANTGELFF
D: .; J: TRBJ1-5; size: many; V: TRBV12-3/TRBV12-4; DNA: TGTGCCAGCAGTCCCCGAGCCCAGGGGAGCAATCAGCCCCAGCATTTT; CDR3: CASSPRAQGSNQPQHF
D: .; J: TRBJ2-1; size: .; V: TRBV18; DNA: TGTGCCAGCAGTAAAGGGCGGGGATCGACTAATGAGCAGTTCTTC; CDR3: CASSKGRGSTNEQFF
D: TRBD1; J: TRBJ2-3; size: many; V: TRBV11-2; DNA: TGTGCCAGCAAAGGACAGGGCCGCACAGATACGCAGTATTTT; CDR3: CASKGQGRTDTQYF
D: TRBD2; J: TRBJ2-1; size: .; V: TRBV20-1; DNA: TGCAGTGCCCCGGGGGGACCGCGGGTCTATGAGCAGTTCTTC; CDR3: CSAPGGPRVYEQFF
D: TRBD1; J: TRBJ1-2; size: .; V: TRBV9; DNA: TGTGCCAGCAGCTCGACAGGGATTAACTATGGCTACACCTTC; CDR3: CASSSTGINYGYTF
D: TRBD2; J: TRBJ2-3; size: .; V: TRBV27; DNA: TGTGCCAGCAGTTTTGGCGGGAGTCCCAACACAGATACGCAGTATTTT; CDR3: CASSFGGSPNTDTQYF
D: .; J: TRBJ2-2; size: few; V: TRBV12-3/TRBV12-4; DNA: TGTGCCAGCAATAAGGGGGCGAACACCGGGGAGCTGTTTTTT; CDR3: CASNKGANTGELFF
D: TRBD1; J: TRBJ1-1; size: .; V: TRBV27; DNA: TGTGCCAGCAATGAGATCCAGGGGGCGCAGGCTTTCTTT; CDR3: CASNEIQGAQAFF
D: TRBD1; J: TRBJ2-1; size: .; V: TRBV7-3; DNA: TGTGCCAGCAGCTTGACAGGGATGGATGAGCAGTTCTTC; CDR3: CASSLTGMDEQFF
D: TRBD1; J: TRBJ2-7; size: .; V: TRBV10-1; DNA: TGCGCCAGCAGTCCGGACAGGGCCAATTCCTACGAGCAGTACTTC; CDR3: CASSPDRANSYEQYF
D: TRBD1; J: TRBJ2-7; size: once; V: TRBV5-1; DNA: TGCGCCAGCAGCTTGGCCCGGTTAGGACAGGCAAGCGAGCAGTACTTC; CDR3: CASSLARLGQASEQYF
D: .; J: TRBJ2-1; size: many; V: TRBV28; DNA: TGTGCCAGCAGTTCCAGGTCAGGGTTCTACAATGAGCAGTTCTTC; CDR3: CASSSRSGFYNEQFF
D: .; J: TRBJ2-3; size: .; V: TRBV28; DNA: TGTGCCAGGCAGGGAGGTAGCACAGATACGCAGTATTTT; CDR3: CARQGGSTDTQYF
D: TRBD1; J: TRBJ2-7; size: many; V: TRBV5-1; DNA: TGCGCCAGCAGCCCCGACAGGGGGTTCTACGAGCAGTACTTC; CDR3: CASSPDRGFYEQYF
D: .; J: TRBJ1-1; size: .; V: TRBV11-2; DNA: TGTGCCAGCAGTGGGATCGGGGGGGCGGGGGAAGCTTTCTTT; CDR3: CASSGIGGAGEAFF
D: .; J: TRBJ2-7; size: .; V: TRBV4-1; DNA: TGCGCCAGCAGCCAAGAAGATAACCGGGCGTACGAGCAGTACTTC; CDR3: CASSQEDNRAYEQYF
D: .; J: TRBJ1-5; size: few; V: TRBV28; DNA: TGTGCCAGCAGTTTTGGAATACTTTCGGGGAATCAGCCCCAGCATTTT; CDR3: CASSFGILSGNQPQHF
D: .; J: TRBJ2-1; size: .; V: TRBV11-2; DNA: TGTGTCAGCAGCTTAGACGGGTCTACCTACAATGAGCAGTTCTTC; CDR3: CVSSLDGSTYNEQFF
D: TRBD2; J: TRBJ2-7; size: few; V: TRBV6-1; DNA: TGTGCCAGCAGTCAAGGACTAGCGGGCTACTACGAGCAGTACTTC; CDR3: CASSQGLAGYYEQYF
D: .; J: TRBJ2-3; size: few; V: TRBV3-1; DNA: TGTGCCAGCAGCCAAGCTGGACTGACCACAGATACGCAGTATTTT; CDR3: CASSQAGLTTDTQYF
D: .; J: TRBJ2-5; size: .; V: TRBV12-3/TRBV12-4; DNA: TGTGCCAGCAGTTTTCTTCGGTGGGGGCAGAAAGAGACCCAGTACTTC; CDR3: CASSFLRWGQKETQYF